This TCR beta chain was retrieved from a study of blood T cell repertoires in COVID-19. The overall study: COVID-19 samples from acute and convalescent phases originated in the United States, Italy and Spain. T cells, B-cell-depleted T cells, or PBMCs provided the cDNA or gDNA that served as material.

Deletions cut 1 base from V and 3 bases from J, with 6 bases between. CDR1 is SGHAT and CDR2 is FQNNGV in the germline V gene. This CDR3 region has 13 residues. While infection was still active, Seattle patients were enrolled and then followed longitudinally. In the authors' workflow: Estimation of nucleated cell counts relied on the amplification of reference gene primers. Sequencing used immunoSEQ multiplex PCR; TCRdb keeps in-frame clones, though not all of them. V, J and clone size reflect that table, while D and trimming were determined from the DNA. The table includes roughly 160,000 clones, roughly 90% detected once.

Sequenced material: peripheral blood. The TCR originated in a man younger than 35 with COVID-19, enrolled during active disease. The genes are TRBV11-2 and TRBJ1-2; D not resolved. The CDR3: CASSLASDYGYTF. The CDR3 bases are TGTGCCAGCAGCTTAGCCAGTGACTATGGCTACACCTTC.